The 21 T cell receptor beta chains listed next were all sequenced from one sample in a study of cytotoxic CD8 clonotypes in ibrutinib-treated CLL. Produced via immunoSEQ multiplex PCR; TCRdb's table is partial and in-frame only. The sample holds 25,000 to 35,000 clones, roughly 85% seen once. Sequencing was performed on PBMCs, taken after 24 months of ibrutinib treatment. The receptors come from a human donor with chronic lymphocytic leukemia.

This chain joins TRBV6-6 and TRBJ2-3; perhaps D is TRBD1 or TRBD2 (5 bases each). Per the germline V gene, CDR1 is MNHNY and CDR2 is SVGAGI (reference sequence). Trimming left V 0 bases short and J 11 bases short, with 12 bases between. The CDR3 is 13 residues long. The CDR3 sequence is CASSYSPQGEQYF. CDR3 in DNA: TGTGCCAGCAGTTACTCGCCCCAGGGAGAGCAGTATTTT.

The chain carries TRBV18 and TRBJ1-1, with TRBD1 as a possible D gene (5 bases). CDR3 length: 15 amino acids. From germline, CDR1 is KGHSH and CDR2 LQKENI. V gave up 0 bases and J gave up 1 base, with 9 bases separating them. Here the CDR3 DNA reads TGTGCCAGCTCACCACCAAGGGGTACGAACACTGAAGCTTTCTTT. Its translation: CASSPPRGTNTEAFF.

This clone was counted only a few times. The genes are TRBV5-6 and TRBJ2-7; D uncertain. This CDR3 region has 14 residues. V was cut by 1 base and J by 0 bases, with 8 bases left in between. Germline loops: CDR1 SGHDT, CDR2 YYEEEE. Written as DNA, the CDR3 is TGTGCCAGCAGCTTGTTGTTTAGCTCCTACGAGCAGTACTTC. Its translation: CASSLLFSSYEQYF.

The chain has TRBV10-1 and TRBJ2-1; 11 bases are shared with TRBD2. CDR3 length equals 15 residues. Germline CDR1 reads WNHNN; CDR2 reads SYGVQD (reference sequence). J gave up 8 bases and V 2 bases, and 5 bases lay outside the gene matches. The CDR3 loop is CASSELAGGQDEQFF. For the CDR3, the DNA is TGCGCCAGCAGTGAGCTAGCGGGGGGACAAGATGAGCAGTTCTTC.

As concerns this clone: This could be a read error, since a much larger clone is one nucleotide away. The V gene is TRBV4-3, the J gene TRBJ2-2, with TRBD2 matching 7 bases. The germline V gene has CDR1 LGHNA and CDR2 YSLEER. This CDR3 region has 16 residues. V shed 4 bases and J 7 bases; nucleotides not matched to a gene: 12. The CDR3 DNA reads as TGCGCCAGCAGCCGCACTAGCGTCCCAAGAGTCGGGGAGCTGTTTTTT. Protein product: CASSRTSVPRVGELFF.

The chain uses TRBV5-1 and TRBJ2-1, with 9 bases that match TRBD1. The CDR3 consists of 15 residues. Germline V gene sequence: CDR1 SGHRS, CDR2 YFSETQ. J gave up 4 bases and V 7 bases, and 9 bases lay outside the gene matches. The CDR3 coding sequence is TGCGCCAGCTTCCTGGACAGGGGAACGTACAATGAGCAGTTCTTC. Translating it yields CASFLDRGTYNEQFF.

The rearrangement joins TRBV7-2 to TRBJ2-2, with a tentative D call TRBD1 (5 bases). The length of the CDR3 is 15 residues. The germline CDR1 and CDR2 sequences are SGHTA and FQGNSA. V was trimmed by 4 bases and J by 5 bases, leaving 14 bases between them. The CDR3 region has the DNA TGTGCCAGCAGCTCTAGGACAATGGGGACCGGGGAGCTGTTTTTT. Amino acids: CASSSRTMGTGELFF. The variable domain in full, completed from reference TRBV7-2 and TRBJ2-2, reads GAGVSQSPSNKVTEKGKDVELRCDPISGHTALYWYRQSLGQGLEFLIYFQGNSAPDKSGLPSDRFSAERTGGSVSTLTIQRTQQEDSAVYLCASSSRTMGTGELFFGEGSRLTVL.

This clone turned up a few times. V is TRBV18 and J is TRBJ1-1, with D possibly being TRBD1 (5 bases). The CDR3 spans 14 residues. Germline V lookup: CDR1 KGHSH, CDR2 LQKENI. Trimming removed 1 base from V and 4 bases from J, with 10 bases in between. In nucleotides, the CDR3 is TGTGCCAGCTCACCACGTGGCAGGGTCACTGAAGCTTTCTTT. This sequence encodes CASSPRGRVTEAFF.

This clone was observed a few times. Other DNA sequences within the sample encode an identical CDR3. V and J are TRBV27 and TRBJ2-3; D is undetermined. The CDR3 is 14 residues long. V lost 5 bases and J 0 bases, leaving 9 bases between the germline ends. Germline V gene lookup returns CDR1 MNHEY and CDR2 SMNVEV (reference sequence). Here the CDR3 DNA reads TGTGCCAGCAGTCAAGGACGGAGCACAGATACGCAGTATTTT. It specifies CASSQGRSTDTQYF.

This chain links TRBV27 with TRBJ2-5, with D tentatively TRBD1 (6 bases). V shed 3 bases and J shed 3 bases, with 17 bases lying between them. CDR3 length: 16 residues. Germline CDR1 is MNHEY and CDR2 is SMNVEV (reference sequence). The CDR3 nucleotides read TGTGCCAGCAGTTTCCATCAGGGGTCTGGGAAAGAGACCCAGTACTTC. Its protein is CASSFHQGSGKETQYF.

This clone was counted only a few times. The chain links TRBV2 to TRBJ1-5; possible D gene TRBD1, 5 bases. The V gene's germline CDR1 is SNHLY and CDR2 FYNNEI. V was cut by 1 base and J by 0 bases, with 13 bases left in between. This CDR3 has 17 amino acids. In nucleotides, the CDR3 is TGTGCCAGCAGTGAAGTTCGACAGTCTTATAGCAATCAGCCCCAGCATTTT. Its translation: CASSEVRQSYSNQPQHF.

The chain links TRBV7-5 to TRBJ2-7; TRBD2, the table's D call, was not compared with the DNA. TRBV7-5 is listed as a pseudogene. The CDR3 runs 13 residues. The CDR3 here is CASSLANYYEQYF. The CDR3 DNA follows: TGTGCCAGCAGCTTAGCTAACTACTACGAGCAGTACTTC.

The J gene is TRBJ2-5, the V gene TRBV9; 12 bases line up with TRBD2. Germline-derived CDR1 and CDR2 are SGDLS and YYNGEE. Trimming cost V 6 bases and J 7 bases; bases outside gene matches: 7. The CDR3 sequence is 14 residues long. CDR3 bases: TGTGCCAGCAACCTAGCGGGGGGGCCGGGGACCCAGTACTTC. Its translation: CASNLAGGPGTQYF.

Concerning this clone itself: One end of the junction varies from germline; a read error may be responsible. Written as DNA, the CDR3 is TGTGCCAGCTCACCACCCACCGAACAGGGGCAAGGGACCCAGTACTTC. It codes for CASSPPTEQGQGTQYF. The chain links TRBV18 to TRBJ2-5, with 7 bases aligning to TRBD1. Germline CDR1 KGHSH, CDR2 LQKENI. The CDR3 is 16 amino acids.

This clone has more than one count but fewer than ten. The chain couples TRBV4-1 to TRBJ1-6, with 7 bases identical to TRBD1. V lost 5 bases and J lost 6; bases outside the gene matches: 10. This CDR3 comprises 16 residues. In germline, CDR1 is MGHRA, CDR2 YSYEKL. The CDR3 DNA reads as TGCGCCAGCAGCATCCGCACAGGGGTTGTTAATTCACCCCTCCACTTT. Its translation is CASSIRTGVVNSPLHF.

V gene TRBV6-1 combines with J gene TRBJ2-6; D possibly corresponds to TRBD1 (6 bases). In germline, CDR1 is MNHNS, CDR2 SASEGT. The CDR3 is 15 amino acids. Trimming pared 6 bases from V and 2 bases from J, leaving 11 bases between. The CDR3 DNA reads as TGTGCCAGCAGCCACAGGGTAACTGGGGCCAACGTCCTGACTTTC. Its translation: CASSHRVTGANVLTF.

V is TRBV4-1 and J is TRBJ2-3, with D maybe TRBD2 (6 bases). CDR1 is MGHRA, CDR2 YSYEKL, per germline. Trimming cost V 0 bases and J 0 bases, with 13 bases left between them. CDR3 length equals 17 residues. The DNA of the CDR3 is TGCGCCAGCAGCCAAGAGAAGGGCGGGGATAGCACAGATACGCAGTATTTT. It codes for CASSQEKGGDSTDTQYF.

The rearrangement links TRBV9 to TRBJ2-2; maybe TRBD1 (6 bases). Trimming removed 0 bases at V and 7 bases at J, with 10 bases between. The CDR3 has 14 amino acids. From germline, CDR1 is SGDLS and CDR2 YYNGEE. The CDR3 sequence: CASSVATGYGELFF. As DNA, the CDR3 is TGTGCCAGCAGCGTAGCTACAGGGTACGGGGAGCTGTTTTTT.

The CDR3 here is CAGRMNTGELFF. The CDR3 DNA follows: TGTGCCGGGCGCATGAACACCGGGGAGCTGTTTTTT. The chain joins TRBV6-1 to TRBJ2-2; no reliable D call. The CDR3 loop spans 12 amino acids. V was cut by 11 bases and J by 1 base, with 8 bases left in between. From germline, CDR1 is MNHNS and CDR2 SASEGT.

The V and J genes are TRBV19 and TRBJ2-6; D possibly corresponds to TRBD1 (6 bases). The length of the CDR3 is 22 residues. Germline-derived CDR1 and CDR2 are LNHDA and SQIVND (reference sequence). V was shortened by 5 bases and J by 0 bases, with 29 bases between the two germline ends. CDR3 amino acids: CASSSPRGPQGTRDSGANVLTF. CDR3 DNA: TGTGCCAGTAGTTCACCGAGGGGTCCACAGGGAACAAGGGACTCTGGGGCCAACGTCCTGACTTTC.

This clone appeared a single time. The V call is TRBV19, the J call TRBJ1-5; D might be TRBD1 (5 bases). The CDR3 totals 12 residues. V was pared by 6 bases and J by 4 bases, with 7 bases between. Germline V lookup: CDR1 LNHDA, CDR2 SQIVND (reference sequence). This chain's CDR3 is CASRGGNQPQHF. In DNA, the CDR3 is TGTGCCAGTAGGGGGGGAAATCAGCCCCAGCATTTT.